Here is one TCR beta chain with its context. The data were taken from a study of blood T cell repertoires in COVID-19. Across the study: T cells, B-cell-depleted T cells, or PBMCs provided the cDNA or gDNA that served as material.

After removal of 5 bases from V and 1 base from J, the junction contained 8 bases not matched to a gene. The germline CDR1 and CDR2 sequences are MDHEN and SYDVKM. This CDR3 is 15 amino acids long. Clones were read by immunoSEQ multiplex PCR, and TCRdb kept only the in-frame ones, dropping some. The sample records roughly 220,000 clones, 84% being singletons. Sequencing was done on a sample of peripheral blood. The rearrangement uses TRBV28 and TRBJ2-7, with 7 bases aligning to TRBD1. The origin of this receptor is a woman in her twenties or thirties who had recovered from COVID-19. CDR3 region: CASSGPRTGSYEQYF. The CDR3 DNA reads TGTGCCAGCAGTGGGCCTCGGACAGGTTCCTACGAGCAGTACTTC.